This TCR beta chain was observed in a study of beta chain features in type 1 diabetes. Study background: Taken together, all samples contributed 107,917,701 examined sorted cells.

Germline CDR1 is SGDLS and CDR2 is YYNGEE. With 0 bases removed from V and 3 bases from J, the gap between germline ends came to 8 bases. The length of the CDR3 is 14 residues. As every portion of the isolated RNA was reverse transcribed, the sequencing read expressed TCRB transcripts. Profiling relied on immunoSEQ multiplex PCR, and the TCRdb table lists in-frame clones only, not all of them. Of roughly 250,000 clones listed, over 65% are singletons. CD45RO/CCR7/CD25/CD127/CD95/CD27 staining was used to isolate CD4+ naive, central memory, regulatory and stem cell-like memory cells by sorting. The specimen was naive CD4+ T cells from blood. The chain recombines TRBV9 with TRBJ2-3; D gene ambiguous. The receptor was isolated from a man aged 25 to 40 in good health. The CDR3 region has the DNA TGTGCCAGCAGCGTAGCTTTTGGGACAGATACGCAGTATTTT. Translated: CASSVAFGTDTQYF.